Shown below are 25 T cell receptor beta chains from a single sample sequenced in a study of cytomegalovirus exposure and HLA in healthy donors. The PCR made use of 60 Vbeta and 13 Jbeta primers. The assay was immunoSEQ multiplex PCR, and TCRdb's table has in-frame clones only and misses some. The table records roughly 180,000 clones, about 80% of them present only once. Sample: PBMCs. The receptor set was obtained from a woman under 30 in good health and CMV-seropositive.

This chain links TRBV7-8 with TRBJ2-5; tentative D call: TRBD1 (5 bases). Trimming shortened V by 3 bases and J by 2 bases, and 13 bases separated the two germline ends. Germline CDR1 and CDR2: SGHVS and FQNEAQ. The CDR3 consists of 15 residues. The CDR3 bases are TGTGCCAGCAGCTTCCTCAGACAGAGACAAGAGACCCAGTACTTC. Residues: CASSFLRQRQETQYF.

The chain employs TRBV4-1 and TRBJ2-3; the match to TRBD1 covers 8 bases. Germline loops: CDR1 MGHRA, CDR2 YSYEKL. With V trimmed by 2 bases and J by 3 bases, 1 base remained unmatched. CDR3 size: 14 residues. CDR3: CASSQRQGTDTQYF. The DNA for the CDR3 is TGCGCCAGCAGCCAAAGACAGGGGACAGATACGCAGTATTTT.

This clone has just a few counts. The V gene is TRBV4-1, the J gene TRBJ1-3; TRBD1 might be the D (5 bases). The CDR3 length is 12 residues. Germline V gives CDR1 MGHRA, CDR2 YSYEKL. Trimming cost V 1 base and J 10 bases, with 8 bases left between them. The CDR3 nucleotides read TGCGCCAGCAGCCAAGGGGGGGGAACCATATATTTT. Translation: CASSQGGGTIYF.

This clone came up once. The genes are TRBV7-2 and TRBJ2-3; 8 nucleotides align to TRBD2. Looked up from germline, CDR1 is SGHTA and CDR2 is FQGNSA. J was trimmed by 5 bases and V by 6 bases; bases with no gene match: 7. The length of the CDR3 is 14 residues. CDR3 in amino acids: CASRIRGGQDTQYF. The CDR3 nucleotides read TGTGCCAGCAGAATCCGGGGGGGGCAAGATACGCAGTATTTT.

The V gene is TRBV27, the J gene TRBJ2-3; 11 positions match TRBD2. The germline CDR1 and CDR2 sequences are MNHEY and SMNVEV (reference sequence). This CDR3 is built from 14 residues. V was clipped by 6 bases and J by 6 bases; unmatched bases: 5. The CDR3 is CASRIAGGRDTQYF. For the CDR3, the DNA is TGTGCCAGCAGAATAGCGGGGGGGCGTGATACGCAGTATTTT.

The rearrangement joins TRBV6-6 to TRBJ2-7, with D perhaps TRBD2 (6 bases). Germline values: CDR1 MNHNY, CDR2 SVGAGI (reference sequence). Trimming shortened V by 2 bases and J by 6 bases, and 14 bases separated the two germline ends. There are 14 residues in the CDR3. CDR3 in amino acids: CASSYGGFKSEQYF. DNA of the CDR3: TGTGCCAGCAGTTACGGAGGGTTTAAGAGCGAGCAGTACTTC.

The chain has TRBV6-1 and TRBJ1-5; no clear D gene. This CDR3 has 11 residues. Germline CDR1 MNHNS, CDR2 SASEGT. V was clipped by 11 bases and J by 5 bases, with 10 bases between them. CDR3 in DNA: TGTGCCCACGGGTGGGATCAGCCCCAGCATTTT. Translation: CAHGWDQPQHF.

The J gene is TRBJ2-1, the V gene TRBV4-1, with D perhaps TRBD2 (6 bases). The CDR3 length is 16 residues. Trimming pared 0 bases from V and 8 bases from J, leaving 17 bases between. Germline V CDR1 and CDR2: MGHRA, YSYEKL. The CDR3 here is CASSQDGAGGFDEQFF. CDR3 DNA: TGCGCCAGCAGCCAAGATGGAGCCGGGGGATTCGATGAGCAGTTCTTC.

This clone was detected only once. The chain employs TRBV5-1 and TRBJ2-5; TRBD2 matches at 12 bases. The junction had 7 bases not matched to a gene; V was cut back by 0 bases and J by 4 bases. The CDR3 sequence is 17 residues long. The germline CDR1 and CDR2 sequences are SGHRS and YFSETQ. The CDR3 reads CASSLAPSGGAGETQYF. The CDR3 nucleotides read TGCGCCAGCAGCTTGGCTCCTAGCGGGGGGGCCGGAGAGACCCAGTACTTC.

The rearrangement joins TRBV12-5 to TRBJ1-1; possibly TRBD1 for D (5 bases). Trimming removed 3 bases at V and 1 base at J, with 15 bases between. Germline CDR1 reads LGHNT; CDR2 reads FRNRAP. This CDR3 is built from 16 residues. The CDR3 DNA follows: TGTGCTAGTGGTTTCCCCGTCAGGGAAGGGAACACTGAAGCTTTCTTT. Amino acid sequence: CASGFPVREGNTEAFF. Supplemented by reference TRBV12-5 and TRBJ1-1, the full variable domain reads DARVTQTPRHKVTEMGQEVTMRCQPILGHNTVFWYRQTMMQGLELLAYFRNRAPLDDSGMPKDRFSAEMPDATLATLKIQPSEPRDSAVYFCASGFPVREGNTEAFFGQGTRLTVV.

The chain carries TRBV2 and TRBJ2-3; 10 nucleotides agree with TRBD1. V was clipped by 4 bases and J by 1 base; unmatched bases: 2. The germline V gene encodes CDR1 SNHLY and CDR2 FYNNEI. CDR3 size: 15 residues. CDR3 amino acids: CASSGQGAGTDTQYF. The DNA for the CDR3 is TGTGCCAGCAGTGGACAGGGGGCCGGCACAGATACGCAGTATTTT.

The chain uses TRBV6-6 and TRBJ2-5; TRBD1 agrees at 7 bases. CDR3 size: 14 residues. The V and J ends lost 0 bases and 5 bases, in that order; junction bases with no gene match: 3. CDR1 MNHNY and CDR2 SVGAGI come from the germline V gene (reference sequence). The CDR3 reads CASSYSGRGETQYF. The CDR3 DNA follows: TGTGCCAGCAGTTACTCTGGCAGGGGGGAGACCCAGTACTTC.

The J gene is TRBJ2-7, the V gene TRBV5-1; 9 bases align to TRBD2. Trimming at V came to 4 bases and at J to 1 base, leaving 3 bases not matched to a gene. The CDR3 has 14 residues. Germline V lookup: CDR1 SGHRS, CDR2 YFSETQ. The chain's CDR3 is CASSLSGGSYEQYF. The CDR3 DNA is TGCGCCAGCAGCCTTAGCGGGGGATCCTACGAGCAGTACTTC.

This chain links TRBV30 with TRBJ1-2, with a weak D call TRBD1 (5 bases). Trimming shortened V by 5 bases and J by 4 bases, and 17 bases separated the two germline ends. The CDR3 is made up of 14 amino acids. Germline CDR1 reads GTSNPN; CDR2 reads SVGIG (reference sequence). The CDR3 coding sequence is TGTGCCTGGGGTGGTAGGGGATTTGGCTATGGCTACACCTTC. Translated, it gives CAWGGRGFGYGYTF. Using reference TRBV30 and TRBJ1-2 for the parts outside the CDR3, the full variable domain is SQTIHQWPATLVQPVGSPLSLECTVEGTSNPNLYWYRQAAGRGLQLLFYSVGIGQISSEVPQNLSASRPQDRQFILSSKKLLLSDSGFYLCAWGGRGFGYGYTFGSGTRLTVV.

The chain uses TRBV7-9 and TRBJ1-2; D perhaps matches TRBD1 (6 bases). The germline V and J ends were trimmed by 2 bases and 3 bases, with 13 bases remaining between them. The CDR3 spans 15 residues. Germline V gene sequence: CDR1 SEHNR, CDR2 FQNEAQ (reference sequence). The CDR3 DNA reads TGTGCCAGCAGCTTAACCACAGGGTACGACTATGGCTACACCTTC. Translation gives CASSLTTGYDYGYTF.

This clone was picked up a small number of times. The chain uses TRBV5-4 and TRBJ1-2; D call uncertain. This CDR3 spans 13 amino acids. CDR1 and CDR2 from the germline V gene are SGHNT and YYREEE (reference sequence). Trimming stripped 1 base from V and 6 bases from J, with 10 bases between. The CDR3 is CASSLLGLDGYTF. For the CDR3, the DNA is TGTGCCAGCAGCTTGTTGGGCTTGGATGGCTACACCTTC.

This clone appeared once. This chain joins TRBV5-6 and TRBJ1-4; TRBD1 agrees at 7 bases. CDR1 is SGHDT and CDR2 is YYEEEE in the germline V gene. This CDR3 has 15 residues. Trimming removed 2 bases from V and 8 bases from J; junction bases left unmatched: 9. The CDR3 spells CASSFLTGSGEKLFF. In nucleotides, the CDR3 is TGTGCCAGCAGCTTTCTGACAGGGTCGGGAGAAAAACTGTTTTTT.

The sample holds a few counts of this clone. A read error may account for a junction end that differs from germline. For the CDR3, the DNA is TGTGCCAGCAGCCGCGCGGGGGCGCAGCCTGGGAACACCATATATTTT. This translates into CASSRAGAQPGNTIYF. The chain employs TRBV11-2 and TRBJ1-3; TRBD1 might be the D (6 bases). Germline V CDR1 and CDR2: SGHAT, FQNNGV. CDR3 length: 16 residues.

CDR3 sequence reads: CASSPAGVGVETQYF. CDR3 DNA sequence: TGTGCCAGCAGCCCCGCAGGGGTTGGGGTAGAGACCCAGTACTTC. The chain joins TRBV9 to TRBJ2-5; TRBD1 is a possible D gene (6 bases). This CDR3 is built from 15 residues. Germline values: CDR1 SGDLS, CDR2 YYNGEE. Trimming stripped 4 bases from V and 4 bases from J, with 17 bases between.

V and J are TRBV10-1 and TRBJ1-6; D remains unclear. The V end lost 0 bases, the J end lost 10 bases, and 7 bases lay between the germline ends. The germline V gene has CDR1 WNHNN and CDR2 SYGVQD (reference sequence). The CDR3 has 13 amino acids. Here the CDR3 DNA reads TGCGCCAGCAGTGAGTCGGAGGGATCACCCCTCCACTTT. It is translated as CASSESEGSPLHF.

The chain recombines TRBV5-4 with TRBJ2-7; D gene uncertain. The V gene lost 0 bases and the J gene lost 0 bases, with 10 bases spanning the gap. Germline lookup yields CDR1 SGHNT and CDR2 YYREEE (reference sequence). The CDR3 has 15 amino acids. CDR3 coding DNA: TGTGCCAGCAGCTTGGGGGTCCACAGCTCCTACGAGCAGTACGTC. This codes for CASSLGVHSSYEQYV.

CDR3 nucleotides: TGTGCCAGCAGCTCCCTAGGGGGGGAACAGCCCCAGCATTTT. Translated: CASSSLGGEQPQHF. The rearrangement uses TRBV7-6 and TRBJ1-5; the D gene is possibly TRBD1 (6 bases). The CDR3 contains 14 residues. V lost 4 bases, J lost 7 bases, and 14 bases lay in between. CDR1 is SGHVS, CDR2 FNYEAQ, per germline.

CDR3 sequence: CAWSGQGVPGELFF. CDR3 coding DNA: TGTGCCTGGAGTGGACAGGGAGTCCCCGGGGAGCTGTTTTTT. This rearrangement joins TRBV30 to TRBJ2-2, with TRBD1 identical over 7 bases. Looked up from germline, CDR1 is GTSNPN and CDR2 is SVGIG (reference sequence). The length of the CDR3 is 14 residues. The J segment lost 6 bases and the V segment lost 1 base, leaving 5 bases of the junction unmatched.

The rearrangement uses TRBV18 and TRBJ1-1, with D possibly being TRBD1 (5 bases). The V end was cut by 2 bases, the J end by 1 base, with 14 bases between. Per the germline V gene, CDR1 is KGHSH and CDR2 is LQKENI. The CDR3 is 16 residues long. CDR3 region: CASSPAHATGNTEAFF. The DNA of the CDR3 is TGTGCCAGCTCACCAGCCCACGCCACAGGGAACACTGAAGCTTTCTTT.

The chain combines TRBV30 with TRBJ1-2, with D perhaps matching TRBD1 (5 bases). Between the trimmed V and J ends, which lost 5 bases and 2 bases, there was a span of 12 bases. The V gene's germline CDR1 is GTSNPN and CDR2 SVGIG (reference sequence). The CDR3 spans 13 residues. CDR3 in amino acids: CAWEPGLNYGYTF. The CDR3 DNA reads TGTGCCTGGGAACCGGGACTAAACTATGGCTACACCTTC.